This T cell receptor (beta chain) was retrieved from a study of T cell responses to AZD1222 COVID-19 vaccine. Study details: Second-dose timings of about 4 or about 12 weeks were pooled.

Study-wide results and caveats: Donors in the cohort were predominantly white British and more often female, and clonal diversity was possibly underestimated.

The V and J ends lost 9 bases and 0 bases respectively, with 14 bases between them. Germline values: CDR1 KGHSH, CDR2 LQKENI. This CDR3 has 14 amino acids. The method was immunoSEQ multiplex PCR; TCRdb's version includes in-frame clones alone and lacks a portion of them. The data hold 120,000 or so clones, with about nine tenths observed a single time. This clone was seen only once. Its antigen is as yet unknown. This TCR came from an adult in good health. This specimen was peripheral blood, taken on day 0 of AZD1222 vaccination. This rearrangement joins TRBV18 to TRBJ1-1, with D uncertain. CDR3 nucleotide sequence: TGTGCCAGTAAAACCGGCTACATGAACACTGAAGCTTTCTTT. This codes for CASKTGYMNTEAFF.